Here is one T cell receptor beta chain with its context. The sample belongs to a study of blood T cell repertoires in COVID-19. With 1 base clipped from V and 9 bases from J, the junction kept 3 bases outside the gene matches. Germline V gene data show CDR1 as SGHTA and CDR2 as FQGNSA. The CDR3 covers 15 residues. Data came from immunoSEQ multiplex PCR; TCRdb stores just in-frame clones and leaves some out. Here the sample spans approximately 350,000 clones, around 86% being singletons. The sample was peripheral blood. The chain uses TRBV7-2 and TRBJ2-1, with TRBD2 identical over 13 bases. This sequence was found in a woman in her 50s with COVID-19, enrolled during active disease. CDR3 amino acids: CASSLDGLAGVEQFF. The CDR3 DNA is TGTGCCAGCAGCTTAGATGGACTAGCGGGAGTTGAGCAGTTCTTC.